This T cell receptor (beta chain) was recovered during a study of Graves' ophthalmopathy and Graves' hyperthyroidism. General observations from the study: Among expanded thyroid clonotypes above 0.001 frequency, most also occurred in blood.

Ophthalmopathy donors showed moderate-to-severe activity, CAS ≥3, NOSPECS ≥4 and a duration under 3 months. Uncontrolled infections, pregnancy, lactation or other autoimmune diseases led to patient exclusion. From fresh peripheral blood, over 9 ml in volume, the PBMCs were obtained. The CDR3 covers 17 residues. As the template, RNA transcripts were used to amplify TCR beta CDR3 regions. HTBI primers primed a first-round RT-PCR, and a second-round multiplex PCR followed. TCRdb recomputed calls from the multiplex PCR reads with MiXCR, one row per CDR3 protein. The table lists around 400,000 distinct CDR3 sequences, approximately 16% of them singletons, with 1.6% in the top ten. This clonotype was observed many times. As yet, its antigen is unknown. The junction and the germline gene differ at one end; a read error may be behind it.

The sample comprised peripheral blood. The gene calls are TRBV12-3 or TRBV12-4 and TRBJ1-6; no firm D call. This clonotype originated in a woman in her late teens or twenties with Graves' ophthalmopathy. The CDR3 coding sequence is TGTGCCAGCAGTTTCCGGCAGGAGAGCTCCTATAATTCACCCCCCCACTTT. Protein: CASSFRQESSYNSPPHF.